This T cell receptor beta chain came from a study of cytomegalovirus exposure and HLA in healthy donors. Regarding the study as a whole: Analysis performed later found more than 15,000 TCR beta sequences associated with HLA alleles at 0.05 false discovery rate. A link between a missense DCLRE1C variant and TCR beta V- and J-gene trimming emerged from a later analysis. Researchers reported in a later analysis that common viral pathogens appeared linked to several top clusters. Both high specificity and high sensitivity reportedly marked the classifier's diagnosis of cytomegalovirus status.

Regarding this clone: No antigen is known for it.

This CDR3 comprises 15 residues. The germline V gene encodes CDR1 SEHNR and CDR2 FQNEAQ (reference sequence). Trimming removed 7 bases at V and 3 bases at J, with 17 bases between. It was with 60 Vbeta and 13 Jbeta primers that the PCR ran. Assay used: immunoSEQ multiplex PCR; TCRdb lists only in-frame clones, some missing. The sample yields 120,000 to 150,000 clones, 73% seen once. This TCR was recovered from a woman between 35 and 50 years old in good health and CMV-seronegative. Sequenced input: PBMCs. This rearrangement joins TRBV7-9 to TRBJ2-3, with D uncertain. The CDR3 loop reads CASTRSIGLTDTQYF. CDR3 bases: TGTGCCAGCACACGATCTATCGGGTTAACAGATACGCAGTATTTT.